Presented here are 25 T cell receptor beta chains from one specimen sequenced in a study of blood T cell repertoires in COVID-19. Repertoires were generated with immunoSEQ multiplex PCR, while TCRdb's copy carries only in-frame clones and drops some. Among some 150,000 clones listed, 80% were seen once. The sequenced material came from peripheral blood. These receptor sequences come from a man aged 55 to 70 with acute or convalescent COVID-19.

This clone is a singleton in its sample. V usage is TRBV15 and J usage is TRBJ2-2; possibly TRBD1 for D (6 bases). CDR3 size: 18 residues. The germline V gene has CDR1 LNHNV and CDR2 YYDKDF (reference sequence). Trimming removed 0 bases at V and 2 bases at J, with 16 bases between. The CDR3 nucleotides read TGTGCCACCAGCAGAGATTCAGCCGGGACACCCAACACCGGGGAGCTGTTTTTT. Translation gives CATSRDSAGTPNTGELFF.

The chain is built from TRBV10-3 and TRBJ1-4; D not certain. CDR1 and CDR2 from the germline V gene are ENHRY and SYGVKD. This CDR3 is built from 12 residues. Trimming left V 4 bases short and J 5 bases short, with 5 bases between. In DNA, the CDR3 is TGTGCCATCAGTGGTCCAAATGAAAAACTGTTTTTT. It is translated as CAISGPNEKLFF.

This clone was observed once. This chain links TRBV28 with TRBJ1-4, with D maybe TRBD1 (5 bases). Germline V gene sequence: CDR1 MDHEN, CDR2 SYDVKM. The CDR3 length is 14 residues. With 3 bases removed from V and 8 bases from J, the gap between germline ends came to 13 bases. The chain's CDR3 is CASSLPGGIEKLFF. The CDR3 DNA sequence: TGTGCCAGCAGTTTGCCCGGGGGGATCGAAAAACTGTTTTTT.

The rearrangement links TRBV5-6 to TRBJ2-3, with 11 bases lining up with TRBD2. From germline, CDR1 is SGHDT and CDR2 YYEEEE. The CDR3 extends over 16 amino acids. With V trimmed by 4 bases and J by 1 base, 5 bases remained unmatched. CDR3 region: CASSPGTSGGTDTQYF. Here the CDR3 DNA reads TGTGCCAGCAGCCCGGGGACTAGCGGAGGCACAGATACGCAGTATTTT.

V and J are TRBV7-3 and TRBJ2-7; 8 bases align to TRBD2. The CDR3 runs 14 residues. Per the germline V gene, CDR1 is SGHTA and CDR2 is FQGTGA. The J segment lost 5 bases and the V segment lost 3 bases, leaving 6 bases of the junction unmatched. CDR3 loop: CASSFGGAGNEQYF. CDR3 DNA: TGTGCCAGCAGCTTCGGGGGGGCAGGGAACGAGCAGTACTTC.

For the CDR3, the DNA is TGTGCCAGCTCACCTAGGAGAGGCGATGGCTACACCTTC. It encodes CASSPRRGDGYTF. This chain uses TRBV18 with TRBJ1-2; no clear D. Trimming left V 3 bases short and J 6 bases short, with 11 bases between. The CDR3 spans 13 residues. The germline V gene encodes CDR1 KGHSH and CDR2 LQKENI.

This sequence joins TRBV11-2 and TRBJ2-7, with a weak D call TRBD2 (5 bases). Per germline, CDR1 SGHAT and CDR2 FQNNGV. Trimming pared 1 base from V and 3 bases from J, leaving 7 bases between. This CDR3 is built from 13 residues. CDR3 bases: TGTGCCAGCAGCTTAGTCGAGGGCTACGAGCAGTACTTC. Translating gives CASSLVEGYEQYF.

The V and J genes are TRBV29-1 and TRBJ2-7; 7 nucleotides match TRBD1. CDR1 is SQVTM and CDR2 is ANQGSEA in the germline V gene. The V gene end was trimmed by 4 bases and the J gene end by 3 bases; junction bases not matched to a gene: 3. This CDR3 has 12 amino acids. The CDR3, as DNA: TGCAGCGTTGGCAGGGGGAACTACGAGCAGTACTTC. It encodes CSVGRGNYEQYF.

This clone appeared a single time. This chain connects TRBV4-1 to TRBJ2-5; D unresolved. Germline CDR1 MGHRA, CDR2 YSYEKL. The V end was cut by 1 base, the J end by 5 bases, with 8 bases between. The CDR3 runs to 13 residues. CDR3 amino acids: CASSQAVRETQYF. CDR3 DNA sequence: TGCGCCAGCAGCCAAGCAGTGAGGGAGACCCAGTACTTC.

This chain joins TRBV28 and TRBJ2-7; 7 bases line up with TRBD1. This CDR3 has 14 residues. The junction had 4 bases not matched to a gene; V was cut back by 2 bases and J by 3 bases. Germline CDR1 and CDR2: MDHEN and SYDVKM. The CDR3 nucleotides read TGTGCCAGCAGTTTAGGACAGGTGGTCTACGAGCAGTACTTC. Translating it yields CASSLGQVVYEQYF.

This sequence joins TRBV7-2 and TRBJ2-5; 8 nucleotides align to TRBD2. V gave up 2 bases and J gave up 5 bases; unmatched junction bases: 7. This CDR3 contains 15 residues. CDR1 and CDR2 (germline): SGHTA, FQGNSA. For the CDR3, the DNA is TGTGCCAGCAGCTTACAGCGGGGGACCGGGGAGACCCAGTACTTC. Translated, it gives CASSLQRGTGETQYF.

The chain combines TRBV29-1 with TRBJ2-3; 7 nucleotides match TRBD1. The CDR3 loop spans 14 amino acids. The V and J ends lost 4 bases and 2 bases, in that order; junction bases with no gene match: 6. Germline CDR1 is SQVTM and CDR2 is ANQGSEA. The CDR3 DNA reads as TGCAGCGTTGGCCGGGGACAGTTCACAGATACGCAGTATTTT. Translating it yields CSVGRGQFTDTQYF.

V is TRBV9 and J is TRBJ2-3, with D possibly TRBD1 on 5 matching bases. The CDR3 is 15 residues long. Trimming stripped 3 bases from V and 0 bases from J, with 11 bases between. Germline CDR1 SGDLS, CDR2 YYNGEE. The CDR3 nucleotides are TGTGCCAGCAGCGAACAGGTTACTAGCACAGATACGCAGTATTTT. Protein product: CASSEQVTSTDTQYF.

The chain carries TRBV9 and TRBJ2-7, with 12 bases aligning to TRBD2. CDR3 length equals 15 residues. Germline V gives CDR1 SGDLS, CDR2 YYNGEE. The J segment lost 9 bases and the V segment lost 3 bases, leaving 10 bases of the junction unmatched. This chain's CDR3 is CASSAGLGLAGRQYF. CDR3 DNA sequence: TGTGCCAGCAGCGCAGGCCTGGGACTAGCGGGTAGGCAGTACTTC.

The chain carries TRBV5-1 and TRBJ1-2; no firm D call. The CDR3 is made up of 15 amino acids. Germline V CDR1 and CDR2: SGHRS, YFSETQ. The ends were cut back, 0 bases at V and 2 bases at J, with 11 bases in the middle. The CDR3 loop reads CASSLASGSNYGYTF. The CDR3, as DNA: TGCGCCAGCAGCTTGGCCTCGGGGTCAAACTATGGCTACACCTTC.

This clone was observed a handful of times. The chain recombines TRBV4-3 with TRBJ1-2; D is unclear. V dropped 4 bases and J dropped 4 bases, with 10 bases sitting between them. Per germline, CDR1 LGHNA and CDR2 YSLEER. This CDR3 comprises 13 residues. Here the CDR3 DNA reads TGCGCCAGCAGCCCAGGTCCCCTCTATGGCTACACCTTC. Translated: CASSPGPLYGYTF.

The chain is built from TRBV5-6 and TRBJ2-4; 8 nucleotides align to TRBD1. Germline V gene data show CDR1 as SGHDT and CDR2 as YYEEEE. J gave up 6 bases and V 6 bases, and 5 bases lay outside the gene matches. The CDR3 extends over 13 amino acids. The CDR3 nucleotides are TGTGCCAGCACCGCAGACAGGGGAAACATTCAGTACTTC. This translates into CASTADRGNIQYF.

CDR3 sequence (DNA): TGTGCTAGTGGTTCCCCGAATTCACCCCTCCACTTT. It encodes CASGSPNSPLHF. The chain recombines TRBV12-5 with TRBJ1-6; D call uncertain. The CDR3 loop spans 12 amino acids. The V end lost 4 bases, the J end lost 7 bases, and 5 bases lay between the germline ends. Germline-derived CDR1 and CDR2 are LGHNT and FRNRAP.

This rearrangement joins TRBV4-1 to TRBJ2-1, with a possible D match to TRBD2 (6 bases). The germline V gene encodes CDR1 MGHRA and CDR2 YSYEKL. This CDR3 has 14 amino acids. V was clipped by 4 bases and J by 5 bases, with 12 bases between them. The CDR3 is CASSRQLADNEQFF. Here the CDR3 DNA reads TGCGCCAGCAGCCGACAGTTAGCGGACAATGAGCAGTTCTTC.

The chain links TRBV6-6 to TRBJ2-7; D is uncertain. Germline V gene data show CDR1 as MNHNY and CDR2 as SVGAGI (reference sequence). The CDR3 loop spans 14 amino acids. The V end lost 5 bases, the J end lost 1 base, and 12 bases lay between the germline ends. CDR3 in DNA: TGTGCCAGCAGTGCCCTAGACGAGTCCTACGAGCAGTACTTC. This gives the protein CASSALDESYEQYF.

The chain links TRBV4-2 to TRBJ2-3; D not certain. Between the trimmed V and J ends, which lost 2 bases and 4 bases, there was a span of 10 bases. This CDR3 has 14 residues. CDR1 is LGHNA and CDR2 is YNFKEQ in the germline V gene. The CDR3 nucleotides are TGTGCCAGCAGCCAAAGAACAGTCCCAGATACGCAGTATTTT. Translation gives CASSQRTVPDTQYF.

The chain links TRBV19 to TRBJ1-5, with D perhaps matching TRBD1 (5 bases). Trimming took 7 bases from V and 0 from J, leaving 10 bases between them. CDR1 is LNHDA and CDR2 is SQIVND in the germline V gene (reference sequence). The CDR3 sequence is 14 residues long. DNA for the CDR3: TGTGCCAGTACTAGAGACAGTAGCAATCAGCCCCAGCATTTT. Translation gives CASTRDSSNQPQHF.

V gene TRBV5-6 combines with J gene TRBJ1-5; D gene unclear. Trimming shortened V by 4 bases and J by 4 bases, and 15 bases separated the two germline ends. The CDR3 loop spans 15 amino acids. CDR1 SGHDT and CDR2 YYEEEE come from the germline V gene. The CDR3 loop reads CASSGGPGPNQPQHF. Here the CDR3 DNA reads TGTGCCAGCAGCGGAGGACCGGGCCCAAATCAGCCCCAGCATTTT.

The chain combines TRBV2 with TRBJ1-1, with 11 nucleotides matching TRBD1. CDR3 length: 15 residues. V trimming: 6 bases; J trimming: 7 bases; junction bases outside the gene matches: 10. CDR1 is SNHLY, CDR2 FYNNEI, per germline. The DNA of the CDR3 is TGTGCCAGCAGGGCCCCCGGGACAGGGGGGGGTGAAGCTTTCTTT. It encodes CASRAPGTGGGEAFF.

The chain joins TRBV7-9 to TRBJ2-1, with 9 bases that match TRBD2. Per the germline V gene, CDR1 is SEHNR and CDR2 is FQNEAQ (reference sequence). V dropped 3 bases and J dropped 5; count of bases not matched to a gene: 17. CDR3 length: 19 residues. The CDR3 region is CASSLGRARPGLANNEQFF. CDR3 sequence (DNA): TGTGCCAGCAGCTTGGGCCGGGCCAGACCGGGACTAGCAAACAATGAGCAGTTCTTC.